Included here is one T cell receptor beta chain sequence, with context. The clone's antigen remains unknown. One base away there is no much larger clone; base qualities are not given. CDR1 SGHRS and CDR2 YFSETQ are derived from the germline V gene. From V the trimming removes 4 bases and from J it removes 8 bases, while the gene matches leave 4 bases of the junction unaccounted for. CDR3 length: 13 amino acids, cysteine to phenylalanine. Only CDR3 DNA remains: 39 bases, in frame from the first base. No patient had received any treatment before thyroid surgery. The study retrospectively analysed patient clinical samples collected from 2012 to 2018 using T-cell receptor beta sequencing. The data stem from a study of metastatic and nonmetastatic thyroid tumors (TCRdb year 2020). Broadly, across the study: Repertoires were compared across peripheral blood and tumor or nodule tissue samples from malignant and benign thyroid patients.

The protocol used for the library was PCR. The sample was run on an Illumina HiSeq 4000. High-throughput sequencing was used to profile the TCR beta-chain CDR3 region of every patient. In the authors' own workflow: A classifier to discriminate distant-metastatic papillary thyroid cancer patients was built from CDR3 differences across clinicopathological groups. The Shannon index was used to assess repertoire diversity, and the Morisita-Horn index was used to assess tumor-blood repertoire similarity. In-frame beta chains were kept once TCRdb had trimmed the public reads at Q25 with fastp and called clones with MiXCR. The authors' filters were not applied to this entry. This sample comprises about 27,000 clones, approximately 17% of them detected only once. About 6% of the sample rests with the top ten. Study-level results and caveats: In both blood and tumor samples, TCR beta diversity was reported to be significantly higher in malignant tumors than in benign nodules.

The sample consisted of blood. The origin of this receptor is a male donor with papillary thyroid cancer or a benign thyroid nodule (not recorded which). Some clones in this sample may be carry-over from other donors' samples. The receptor chain draws on TRBV5-1 and TRBJ1-2, and 11 junction bases match TRBD1. The nucleotide sequence reads TGCGCCAGCAGCCCCGGGACAGGGGGAGGCTACACCTTC. Protein translation: CASSPGTGGGYTF.